A single sample gave rise to the 19 T cell receptor beta chains below, sequenced in a study of CD8 T cells in ankylosing spondylitis. Each CDR3 protein is one row after TCRdb ran MiXCR on the 5' RACE reads. The data show around 150,000 distinct CDR3 sequences, just under 7.5% seen once. The sample consisted of blood, either unsorted or a sorted T cell fraction (not recorded which). These receptors were obtained from a female donor with ankylosing spondylitis or in good health (not recorded which).

The table lists this clonotype with many counts. This chain uses TRBV4-3 with TRBJ1-2; 7 bases line up with TRBD1. V shed 4 bases, J shed 0 bases, and the junction held 5 bases outside the gene matches. The V gene's germline CDR1 is LGHNA and CDR2 YSLEER. This CDR3 comprises 15 residues. CDR3 sequence reads: CASSRNRGANYGYTF. The CDR3 DNA is TGCGCCAGCAGCCGCAACAGGGGCGCTAACTATGGCTACACCTTC.

This clonotype was counted many times. This sequence joins TRBV5-1 and TRBJ2-7; D remains ambiguous. Trimming removed 1 base from V and 0 bases from J, with 8 bases in between. From germline, CDR1 is SGHRS and CDR2 YFSETQ. The CDR3 has 14 amino acids. The CDR3 region is CASSLLASSYEQYF. In nucleotides, the CDR3 is TGCGCCAGCAGCTTGCTTGCTAGCTCCTACGAGCAGTACTTC.

Many counts were recorded for this clonotype. V usage is TRBV4-2 and J usage is TRBJ1-2; TRBD1 matches 7 bases. CDR1 LGHNA and CDR2 YNFKEQ come from the germline V gene. CDR3 length equals 15 residues. Trimming took 0 bases from V and 0 from J; bases not matched to a gene: 1. The CDR3 nucleotides are TGTGCCAGCAGCCAAGAGACAGGGCCTAACTATGGCTACACCTTC. It yields the protein CASSQETGPNYGYTF.

This clonotype was counted ten times or more. This sequence joins TRBV25-1 and TRBJ2-7; D is undetermined. Trimming removed 4 bases from V and 2 bases from J, with 3 bases in between. CDR1 is MGHDK and CDR2 is SYGVNS in the germline V gene. The CDR3 covers 11 residues. As DNA, the CDR3 is TGTGCCAGCAGTGGCCCCTACGAGCAGTACTTC. Encoded protein: CASSGPYEQYF.

This clonotype has a count of ten or more. The J gene is TRBJ2-3, the V gene TRBV4-3, with 9 bases lining up with TRBD2. The CDR3 runs 16 residues. CDR1 and CDR2 (germline): LGHNA, YSLEER. J gave up 2 bases and V 5 bases, and 8 bases lay outside the gene matches. DNA for the CDR3: TGCGCCAGCAGCGCAGTAGCGGGGGCTCTCACAGATACGCAGTATTTT. The encoded protein is CASSAVAGALTDTQYF.

Many counts were recorded for this clonotype. This sequence joins TRBV15 and TRBJ1-5, with a tentative D call TRBD1 (5 bases). Trimming pared 0 bases from V and 7 bases from J, leaving 13 bases between. The CDR3 is 15 amino acids. Germline-derived CDR1 and CDR2 are LNHNV and YYDKDF (reference sequence). The CDR3 DNA sequence: TGTGCCACCAGCAGAGATTATGGGGCCAGACAGCCCCAGCATTTT. It encodes CATSRDYGARQPQHF.

Ten or more counts support this clonotype. The genes are TRBV5-1 and TRBJ2-7; no definite D call. CDR3 length: 13 amino acids. Germline CDR1 is SGHRS and CDR2 is YFSETQ. Trimming cost V 1 base and J 3 bases, with 8 bases left between them. The CDR3 loop reads CASSLTLGYEQYF. In nucleotides, the CDR3 is TGCGCCAGCAGCTTGACTTTGGGCTACGAGCAGTACTTC.

Only a few counts were recorded for this clonotype. The gene calls are TRBV11-2 and TRBJ2-1, with 11 bases identical to TRBD2. The CDR3 extends over 15 amino acids. Germline CDR1 reads SGHAT; CDR2 reads FQNNGV. With 3 bases clipped from V and 6 bases from J, the junction kept 4 bases outside the gene matches. CDR3 in DNA: TGTGCCAGCAGCTTGCCTAGCGGGGGGACCAATGAGCAGTTCTTC. Translation gives CASSLPSGGTNEQFF.

This clonotype was detected ten times or more. The chain couples TRBV5-1 to TRBJ2-3; D might be TRBD2 (5 bases). The CDR3 extends over 13 amino acids. CDR1 is SGHRS and CDR2 is YFSETQ in the germline V gene. The ends were cut back, 1 base at V and 6 bases at J, with 9 bases in the middle. CDR3 bases: TGCGCCAGCAGCTTGATGGGAGAGGATACGCAGTATTTT. It yields the protein CASSLMGEDTQYF.

This clonotype was recorded many times. The J gene is TRBJ2-3, the V gene TRBV24-1; D is uncertain. Germline CDR1 KGHDR, CDR2 SFDVKD. Trimming cost V 12 bases and J 2 bases, with 14 bases left between them. The CDR3 loop spans 13 amino acids. CDR3 loop: CASGDGLTDTQYF. In DNA form, the CDR3 reads TGTGCCTCCGGAGACGGGCTCACAGATACGCAGTATTTT.

This clonotype came up many times. The chain couples TRBV30 to TRBJ1-1; weak D call: TRBD1 (6 bases). The V gene's germline CDR1 is GTSNPN and CDR2 SVGIG (reference sequence). V lost 2 bases and J lost 8, with 12 bases in between. The CDR3 contains 12 residues. The CDR3 bases are TGTGCCTGGAGTCCGACCGGGACAGAAGCTTTCTTT. It yields the protein CAWSPTGTEAFF.

This clonotype was found many times. This chain links TRBV29-1 with TRBJ1-1, with D maybe TRBD1 (6 bases). Trimming cost V 2 bases and J 10 bases, with 14 bases left between them. The CDR3 is made up of 12 amino acids. Germline V gene lookup returns CDR1 SQVTM and CDR2 ANQGSEA. CDR3 in DNA: TGCAGCGTTGAACGTACACAGGGAAGAGCTTTCTTT. This translates into CSVERTQGRAFF.

This clonotype was seen many times. The J gene is TRBJ1-4, the V gene TRBV5-1; 7 bases match TRBD1. CDR1 and CDR2 (germline): SGHRS, YFSETQ. The CDR3 has 15 amino acids. The ends lost 5 bases at V and 7 bases at J; junction bases unmatched: 11. CDR3 DNA: TGCGCCAGCAGTATCGCAGGGGGATCGGGTGAAAAACTGTTTTTT. It encodes CASSIAGGSGEKLFF.

At least ten counts were recorded for this clonotype. This chain links TRBV20-1 with TRBJ2-6; no clear D gene. There are 15 residues in the CDR3. The V gene's germline CDR1 is DFQATT and CDR2 SNEGSKA (reference sequence). The V end lost 3 bases, the J end lost 2 bases, and 11 bases lay between the germline ends. This CDR3 reads CSARRGGPGANVLTF. The CDR3 nucleotides read TGCAGTGCTAGGAGAGGCGGTCCTGGGGCCAACGTCCTGACTTTC.

This clonotype was seen repeatedly, ten times or more. The chain joins TRBV6-2 or TRBV6-3 to TRBJ2-1, with no clear D. The V and J ends lost 3 bases and 7 bases respectively, with 16 bases between them. This CDR3 is built from 15 residues. Germline CDR1 and CDR2: MNHEY and SVGEGT. CDR3: CASSYGGSSGNEQFF. The CDR3 bases are TGTGCCAGCAGTTATGGCGGATCTAGTGGGAATGAGCAGTTCTTC.

This clonotype was observed many times. The chain couples TRBV5-1 to TRBJ2-3, with a possible D match to TRBD2 (5 bases). V shed 4 bases and J shed 6 bases, with 9 bases lying between them. The CDR3 runs 12 residues. CDR1 and CDR2 (germline): SGHRS, YFSETQ. DNA for the CDR3: TGCGCCAGCAGCCAAGCGGAGGATACGCAGTATTTT. Translating it yields CASSQAEDTQYF.

This clonotype was counted ten times or more. The chain is built from TRBV12-3 or TRBV12-4 and TRBJ1-5; TRBD1 aligns across 11 bases. This CDR3 spans 15 amino acids. V was clipped by 2 bases and J by 7 bases; unmatched bases: 4. The DNA for the CDR3 is TGTGCCAGCAGTTTACGGACAGGGGGCTGGCAGCCCCAGCATTTT. Protein: CASSLRTGGWQPQHF.

This clonotype was observed at least ten times. This chain joins TRBV6-5 and TRBJ2-7, with 7 positions matching TRBD1. The CDR3 spans 15 residues. Germline V gene sequence: CDR1 MNHEY, CDR2 SVGAGI. Unmatched junction bases numbered 11, after V lost 6 bases and J lost 3 bases. The CDR3 here is CASSLDRATVYEQYF. The CDR3 DNA reads as TGTGCCAGCAGCTTAGACAGGGCAACGGTCTACGAGCAGTACTTC.

This clonotype was recorded at least ten times. This chain joins TRBV3-1 and TRBJ1-1; 8 nucleotides line up with TRBD1. The germline V gene has CDR1 LGHDT and CDR2 YNNKEL (reference sequence). Unmatched junction bases numbered 10, after V lost 4 bases and J lost 6 bases. The CDR3 loop spans 15 amino acids. The CDR3 reads CASSPSQPDRAEAFF. The DNA of the CDR3 is TGTGCCAGCAGCCCATCGCAACCGGACAGGGCTGAAGCTTTCTTT.